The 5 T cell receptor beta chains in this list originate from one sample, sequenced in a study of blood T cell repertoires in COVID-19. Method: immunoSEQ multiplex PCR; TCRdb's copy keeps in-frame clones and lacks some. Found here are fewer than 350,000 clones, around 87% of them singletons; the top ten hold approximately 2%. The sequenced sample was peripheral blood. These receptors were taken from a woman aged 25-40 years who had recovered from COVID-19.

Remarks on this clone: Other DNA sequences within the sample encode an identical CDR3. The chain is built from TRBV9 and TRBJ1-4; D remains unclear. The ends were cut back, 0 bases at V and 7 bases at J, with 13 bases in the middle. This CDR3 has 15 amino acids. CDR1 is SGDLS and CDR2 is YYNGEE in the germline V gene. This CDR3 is CASSVGWGGSEKLFF. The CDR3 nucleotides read TGTGCCAGCAGCGTAGGTTGGGGAGGGAGTGAAAAACTGTTTTTT.

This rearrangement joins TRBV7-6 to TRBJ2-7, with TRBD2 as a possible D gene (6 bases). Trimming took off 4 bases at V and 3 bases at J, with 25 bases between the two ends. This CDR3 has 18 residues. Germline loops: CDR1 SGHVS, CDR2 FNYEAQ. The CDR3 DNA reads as TGTGCCAGCAGCTCGATCCCCCCCCTACCCACGGGGGTCTACGAGCAGTACTTC. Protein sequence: CASSSIPPLPTGVYEQYF.

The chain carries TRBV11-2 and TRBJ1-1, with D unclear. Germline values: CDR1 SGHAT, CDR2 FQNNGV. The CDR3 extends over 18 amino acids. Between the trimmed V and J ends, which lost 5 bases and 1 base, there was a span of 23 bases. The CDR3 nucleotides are TGTGCCAGCAGCAATCTATTAAACTTGCGCGGCGGGAACACTGAAGCTTTCTTT. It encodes CASSNLLNLRGGNTEAFF.

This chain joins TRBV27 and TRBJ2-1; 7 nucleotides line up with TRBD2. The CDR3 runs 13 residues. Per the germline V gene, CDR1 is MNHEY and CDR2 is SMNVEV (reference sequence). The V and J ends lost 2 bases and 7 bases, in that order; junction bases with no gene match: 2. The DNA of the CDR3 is TGTGCCAGCAGTTTAACTAGCGTAAATGAGCAGTTCTTC. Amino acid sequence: CASSLTSVNEQFF.

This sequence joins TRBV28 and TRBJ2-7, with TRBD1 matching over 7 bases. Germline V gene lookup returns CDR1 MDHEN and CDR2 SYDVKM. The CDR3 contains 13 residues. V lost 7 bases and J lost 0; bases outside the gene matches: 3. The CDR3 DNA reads TGTGCCAGCAAGGACAGGACCTCCTACGAGCAGTACTTC. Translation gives CASKDRTSYEQYF.